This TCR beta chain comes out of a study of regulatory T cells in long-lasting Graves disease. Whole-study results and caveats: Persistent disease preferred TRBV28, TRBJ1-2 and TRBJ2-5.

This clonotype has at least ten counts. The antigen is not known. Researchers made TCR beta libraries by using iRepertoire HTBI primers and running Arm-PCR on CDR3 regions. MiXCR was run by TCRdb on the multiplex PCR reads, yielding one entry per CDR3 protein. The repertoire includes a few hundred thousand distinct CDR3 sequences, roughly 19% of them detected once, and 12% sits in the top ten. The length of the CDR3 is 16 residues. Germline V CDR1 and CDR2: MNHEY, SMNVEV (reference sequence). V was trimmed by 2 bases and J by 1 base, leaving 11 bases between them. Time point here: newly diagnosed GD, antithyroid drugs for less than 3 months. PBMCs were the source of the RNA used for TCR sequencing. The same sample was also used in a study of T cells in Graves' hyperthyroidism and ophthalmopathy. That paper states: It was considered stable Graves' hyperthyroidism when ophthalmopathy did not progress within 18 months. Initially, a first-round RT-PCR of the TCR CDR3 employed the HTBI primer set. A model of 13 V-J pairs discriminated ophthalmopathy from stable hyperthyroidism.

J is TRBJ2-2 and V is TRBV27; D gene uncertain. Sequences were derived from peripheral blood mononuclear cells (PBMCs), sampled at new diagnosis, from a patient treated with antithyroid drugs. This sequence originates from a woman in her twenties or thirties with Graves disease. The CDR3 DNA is TGTGCCAGCAGTTTAATACGCCCCCGGAACACCGGGGAGCTGTTTTTT. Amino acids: CASSLIRPRNTGELFF.